These 5 T cell receptor beta chains came from one sample sequenced in a study of cytomegalovirus exposure and HLA in healthy donors. It was with 60 Vbeta and 13 Jbeta primers that the PCR ran. Repertoires were generated with immunoSEQ multiplex PCR, while TCRdb's copy carries only in-frame clones and drops some. This sample's table has about 130,000 clones. The specimen was PBMCs. The receptors shown here come from a young man in good health and CMV-seronegative.

V is TRBV5-1 and J is TRBJ1-1, with TRBD1 identical over 10 bases. The V and J ends lost 4 bases and 4 bases, in that order; junction bases with no gene match: 4. The CDR3 runs 14 residues. Germline V gene sequence: CDR1 SGHRS, CDR2 YFSETQ. The CDR3 coding sequence is TGCGCCAGCAGCGGACAGGGGGGCGGCACTGAAGCTTTCTTT. Amino acid sequence: CASSGQGGGTEAFF.

This chain connects TRBV4-3 to TRBJ2-7; D is undetermined. Germline CDR1 and CDR2: LGHNA and YSLEER. CDR3 length: 15 residues. Trimming took off 0 bases at V and 6 bases at J, with 15 bases between the two ends. This chain's CDR3 is CASSQDQNPVSEQYF. Written as DNA, the CDR3 is TGCGCCAGCAGCCAAGATCAAAATCCGGTCTCCGAGCAGTACTTC.

The rearrangement joins TRBV7-3 to TRBJ2-1; D remains ambiguous. V was shortened by 6 bases and J by 3 bases, with 9 bases between the two germline ends. Per the germline V gene, CDR1 is SGHTA and CDR2 is FQGTGA. This CDR3 region has 13 residues. CDR3 region: CASSLVVYNEQFF. CDR3 DNA sequence: TGTGCCAGCAGTTTGGTAGTCTACAATGAGCAGTTCTTC.

The chain employs TRBV5-1 and TRBJ1-2, with 7 bases identical to TRBD1. The junction had 7 bases not matched to a gene; V was cut back by 3 bases and J by 5 bases. From germline, CDR1 is SGHRS and CDR2 YFSETQ. The CDR3 extends over 14 amino acids. CDR3 nucleotides: TGCGCCAGCAGCTCCCTTACAGGGGATTATGGCTACACCTTC. Protein sequence: CASSSLTGDYGYTF. The full variable domain, completed using reference TRBV5-1 and TRBJ1-2, is KAGVTQTPRYLIKTRGQQVTLSCSPISGHRSVSWYQQTPGQGLQFLFEYFSETQRNKGNFPGRFSGRQFSNSRSEMNVSTLELGDSALYLCASSSLTGDYGYTFGSGTRLTVV.

Notes on this clone: The identical CDR3 is also encoded by other nucleotide sequences in the sample. The chain carries TRBV29-1 and TRBJ2-3; 10 nucleotides match TRBD2. J was trimmed by 6 bases and V by 4 bases; bases with no gene match: 1. The CDR3 is 12 residues long. Germline lookup yields CDR1 SQVTM and CDR2 ANQGSEA. CDR3 sequence (DNA): TGCAGCGTTGGGACTAGCGGCGATACGCAGTATTTT. This codes for CSVGTSGDTQYF.